This TCR beta chain is drawn from a study of T cells after yellow fever vaccination. Findings of the study overall: Reappearance after the booster was observed for most primary-vaccination clones (about 96% CD4, roughly 90% CD8). FACS-sorted repertoires could contain abundant clonotypes contaminating from the bulk population.

The J segment lost 4 bases and the V segment lost 0 bases, leaving 4 bases of the junction unmatched. There are 15 residues in the CDR3. Germline-derived CDR1 and CDR2 are KGHSH and LQKENI. This clonotype was found many times. No antigen is known for it. Template switching by 5'RACE produced TCR cDNA, adding a universal primer site and UMIs. Using its own MiXCR run on the 5' RACE reads, TCRdb lists one record per CDR3 protein. The data hold about 260,000 distinct CDR3 sequences, with 10% to 15% observed a single time. Material: CD4+ T cells sorted from PBMCs, obtained 45 days after the yellow fever booster vaccination. The TCR originated in a man aged 30 to 45 who received the YFV17D yellow fever vaccine. The chain has TRBV18 and TRBJ2-7; 9 nucleotides agree with TRBD1. The CDR3, as DNA: TGTGCCAGCTCACCACCGGGGACAGGGTCGTACGAGCAGTACTTC. Encoded protein: CASSPPGTGSYEQYF. Combining the CDR3 with reference TRBV18 and TRBJ2-7 gives the whole variable domain NAGVMQNPRHLVRRRGQEARLRCSPMKGHSHVYWYRQLPEEGLKFMVYLQKENIIDESGMPKERFSAEFPKEGPSILRIQQVVRGDSAAYFCASSPPGTGSYEQYFGPGTRLTVT.